The source of this T cell receptor (beta chain) is a study of Tregs in tolerant kidney transplant recipients. Overall study results and limits: Changing PCR primers prevented nucleotide comparison between some patients' samples. No direct test of biological reproducibility was done here.

The CDR3 runs to 10 residues. In germline, CDR1 is SNHLY, CDR2 FYNNEI. Trimming cost V 4 bases and J 6 bases, with 4 bases left between them. Comment on this clone: Its antigen is not identified.

Unstimulated regulatory T cells (CD4+CD25+CD127-), CD4+CD25- non-regulatory cells, CD4 and CD8 cells were FACS-sorted from thawed PBMCs. Regulatory T cells were sorted from thawed PBMCs rested overnight at 37°C with around 220 IU/ml IL-2. Clones were read by immunoSEQ multiplex PCR, and TCRdb kept only the in-frame ones, dropping some. The sample includes fewer than 100,000 clones, 91% of them seen just once. This clonotype was obtained from a human donor who received a combined kidney and bone marrow transplant. This chain links TRBV2 with TRBJ2-7; D not resolved. This specimen consisted of Tregs from blood, obtained before the transplant. The CDR3 here is CASSVREQYF. In nucleotides, the CDR3 is TGTGCCAGCAGTGTACGCGAGCAGTACTTC.